This T cell receptor (beta chain) was sequenced during a study of T-cell memory formation after mild COVID-19. Points from the study as a whole: Unconfirmed was the SARS-CoV-2 specificity of second-wave clones that peaked on day 37. CM and EM subsets held most contracting CD4+ clones; EMRA held CD8+ ones.

In its sample, this clonotype was seen a few times. What it recognizes is unknown. TCRdb processed the 5' RACE reads anew with MiXCR; each CDR3 protein has one entry. The sample includes approximately 50,000 distinct CDR3 sequences, 9.3% of them seen just once. Per germline, CDR1 SGHRS and CDR2 YFSETQ. This CDR3 contains 13 residues. J lost 2 bases, V lost 4 bases, and 2 bases had no gene match. The clonotype was recovered from an adult woman who had mild COVID-19 (a few samples of this study predate the infection). Cell type and time point are not known. Sequenced sample: PBMCs or a T cell subset sorted from them (not recorded which). The chain employs TRBV5-1 and TRBJ1-2, with TRBD1 matching 7 bases. In DNA form, the CDR3 reads TGCGCCAGCAGCGAGACAGGGAACTATGGCTACACCTTC. Translated: CASSETGNYGYTF.